This TCR beta chain was captured in a study of blood T cell repertoires in COVID-19. As for the study in general: From T cells, B-cell-depleted T cells, or PBMCs came the material, which was cDNA or gDNA.

Generated by immunoSEQ multiplex PCR, the TCRdb table keeps only in-frame clones and is missing some. The data show fewer than 120,000 clones, with about 85% seen just once and around 4.8% held by the top ten. The CDR3 is 14 amino acids. CDR1 GTSNPN and CDR2 SVGIG come from the germline V gene (reference sequence). With 3 bases removed from V and 4 bases from J, the gap between germline ends came to 10 bases. The sequencing input was peripheral blood. The gene calls are TRBV30 and TRBJ2-6; D might be TRBD2 (6 bases). The sequence was obtained from a human donor in a cohort sampled during active COVID-19. CDR3 in amino acids: CAWRVGRGANVLTF. CDR3 bases: TGTGCCTGGAGAGTGGGGAGGGGGGCCAACGTCCTGACTTTC. The full variable domain, its missing parts supplied by reference TRBV30 and TRBJ2-6, is SQTIHQWPATLVQPVGSPLSLECTVEGTSNPNLYWYRQAAGRGLQLLFYSVGIGQISSEVPQNLSASRPQDRQFILSSKKLLLSDSGFYLCAWRVGRGANVLTFGAGSRLTVL.